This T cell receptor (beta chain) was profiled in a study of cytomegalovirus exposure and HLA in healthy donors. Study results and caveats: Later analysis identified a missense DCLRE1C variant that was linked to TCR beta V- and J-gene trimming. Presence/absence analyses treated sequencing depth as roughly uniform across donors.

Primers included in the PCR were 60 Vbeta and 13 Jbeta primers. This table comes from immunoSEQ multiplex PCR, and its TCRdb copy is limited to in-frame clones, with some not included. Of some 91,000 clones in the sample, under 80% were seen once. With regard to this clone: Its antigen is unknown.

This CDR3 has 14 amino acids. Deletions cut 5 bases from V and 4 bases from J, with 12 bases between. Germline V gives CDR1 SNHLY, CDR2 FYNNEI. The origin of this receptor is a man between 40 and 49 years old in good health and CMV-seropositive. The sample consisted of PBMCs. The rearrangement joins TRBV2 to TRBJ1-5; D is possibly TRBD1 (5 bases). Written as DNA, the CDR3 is TGTGCCAGCAGTTCGGCAGGGCGGAATCAGCCCCAGCATTTT. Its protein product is CASSSAGRNQPQHF.